This T cell receptor (beta chain) came from a study of cytomegalovirus exposure and HLA in healthy donors. Turning to the study itself: HLA-typed donors were the source of approximately 88 million unique TCRs, which an early data release held. General observations from the study: In a later analysis, TCR association rates varied by HLA locus: DRB1 most, HLA-C fewest. Within the data, a cluster of highly shared sequence variants was likely a sequencing artifact.

Primers for the PCR totalled 60 Vbeta and 13 Jbeta. The authors' processing: In a later analysis, of some 80 million unique beta chains, around 9.9 million appeared in at least two donors. TCRdb's copy holds only in-frame clones and misses some; the assay was immunoSEQ multiplex PCR. That table furnishes V, J and clone size, whereas the DNA furnished D and trimming. The sample features roughly 55,000 clones, with roughly 9.6% in its top ten. Comments on this clone: Its specificity is unknown.

This CDR3 comprises 15 residues. V lost 4 bases, J lost 7 bases, and 7 bases stayed unmatched. The germline V gene has CDR1 LNHDA and CDR2 SQIVND (reference sequence). The TCR originated in a woman between 45 and 60 years old in good health and CMV-seropositive. Material for sequencing was PBMCs. The gene calls are TRBV19 and TRBJ1-5; 10 nucleotides align to TRBD1. CDR3 in amino acids: CASSTRDRGRQPQHF. The CDR3 bases are TGTGCCAGTAGTACCCGGGACAGGGGACGGCAGCCCCAGCATTTT.